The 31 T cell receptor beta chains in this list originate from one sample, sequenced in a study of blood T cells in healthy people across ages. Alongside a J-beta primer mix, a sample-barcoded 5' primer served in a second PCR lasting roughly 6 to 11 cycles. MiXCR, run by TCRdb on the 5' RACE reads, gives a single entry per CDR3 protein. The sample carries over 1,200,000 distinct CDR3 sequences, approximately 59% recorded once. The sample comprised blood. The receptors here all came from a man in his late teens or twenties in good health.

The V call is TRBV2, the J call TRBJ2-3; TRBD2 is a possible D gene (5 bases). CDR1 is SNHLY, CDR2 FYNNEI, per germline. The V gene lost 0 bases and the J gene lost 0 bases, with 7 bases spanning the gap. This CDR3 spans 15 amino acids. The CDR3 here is CASSEAAVSTDTQYF. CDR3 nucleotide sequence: TGTGCCAGCAGTGAAGCAGCGGTGAGCACAGATACGCAGTATTTT.

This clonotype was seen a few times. CDR3 in DNA: TGCAGCGTTGAAGATATGCGGTCCTGGTACACTGAAGCTTTCTTT. This translates into CSVEDMRSWYTEAFF. This chain links TRBV29-1 with TRBJ1-1, with D unresolved. The CDR3 is 15 residues long. V was clipped by 0 bases and J by 3 bases, with 14 bases between them. Germline V lookup: CDR1 SQVTM, CDR2 ANQGSEA.

The CDR3 protein is CSARSRGEKLFF. For the CDR3, the DNA is TGCAGTGCTAGATCCCGGGGGGAAAAACTGTTTTTT. The chain recombines TRBV20-1 with TRBJ1-4; a weak D match, TRBD1 (5 bases). The CDR3 contains 12 residues. CDR1 and CDR2 from the germline V gene are DFQATT and SNEGSKA (reference sequence). V gave up 2 bases and J gave up 8 bases, with 9 bases separating them.

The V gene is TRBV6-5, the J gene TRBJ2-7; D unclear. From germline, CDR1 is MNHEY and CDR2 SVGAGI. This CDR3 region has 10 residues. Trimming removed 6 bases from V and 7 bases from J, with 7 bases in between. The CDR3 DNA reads TGTGCCAGCAGGTACGGGGAGCAGTACTTC. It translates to CASRYGEQYF.

CDR3 DNA sequence: TGTGCCAGCAGCTTAGGAGGGGCGGGACATAGCAATCAGCCCCAGCATTTT. Translating it yields CASSLGGAGHSNQPQHF. The chain employs TRBV7-7 and TRBJ1-5, with D tentatively TRBD1 (6 bases). Germline CDR1 reads SSHAT; CDR2 reads FNYEAQ (reference sequence). V was trimmed by 1 base and J by 0 bases, leaving 13 bases between them. The CDR3 loop spans 17 amino acids.

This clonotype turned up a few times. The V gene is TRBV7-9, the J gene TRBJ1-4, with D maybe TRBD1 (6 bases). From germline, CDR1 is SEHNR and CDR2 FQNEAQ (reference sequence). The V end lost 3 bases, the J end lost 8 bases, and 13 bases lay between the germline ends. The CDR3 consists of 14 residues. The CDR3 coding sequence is TGTGCCAGCAGCTTGGTGGGGGCTGGAGAAAAACTGTTTTTT. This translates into CASSLVGAGEKLFF.

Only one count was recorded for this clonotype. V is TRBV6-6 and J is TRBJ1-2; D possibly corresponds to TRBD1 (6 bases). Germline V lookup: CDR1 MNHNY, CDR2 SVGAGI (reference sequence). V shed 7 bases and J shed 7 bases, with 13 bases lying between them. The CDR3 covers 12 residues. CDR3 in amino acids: CASTLRGAGYTF. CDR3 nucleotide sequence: TGTGCCAGCACCTTAAGGGGGGCTGGCTACACCTTC.

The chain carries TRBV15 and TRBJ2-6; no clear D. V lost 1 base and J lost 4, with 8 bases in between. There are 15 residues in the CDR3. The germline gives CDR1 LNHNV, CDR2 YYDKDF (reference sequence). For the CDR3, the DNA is TGTGCCACCAGCAGAGGGACGAACGGGGCCAACGTCCTGACTTTC. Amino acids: CATSRGTNGANVLTF.

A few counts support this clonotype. Here the CDR3 DNA reads TGTGCCAGCAGCTCTATTCGGGGGTTGCTCAATGAGCAGTTCTTC. This encodes CASSSIRGLLNEQFF. The chain recombines TRBV7-2 with TRBJ2-1; perhaps TRBD2 as D (6 bases). The V end was cut by 4 bases, the J end by 6 bases, with 16 bases between. This CDR3 has 15 residues. Germline V gene data show CDR1 as SGHTA and CDR2 as FQGNSA.

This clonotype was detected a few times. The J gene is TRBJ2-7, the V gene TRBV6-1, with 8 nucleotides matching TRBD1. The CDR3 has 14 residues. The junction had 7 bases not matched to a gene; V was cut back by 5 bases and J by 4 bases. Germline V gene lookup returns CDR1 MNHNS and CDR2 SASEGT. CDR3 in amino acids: CASSWTGTGYEQYF. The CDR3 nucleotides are TGTGCCAGCAGTTGGACAGGGACCGGTTACGAGCAGTACTTC.

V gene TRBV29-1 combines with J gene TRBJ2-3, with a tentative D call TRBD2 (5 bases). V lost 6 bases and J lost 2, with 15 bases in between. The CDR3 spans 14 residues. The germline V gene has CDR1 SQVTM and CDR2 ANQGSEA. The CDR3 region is CSVGNPGNTDTQYF. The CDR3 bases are TGCAGCGTGGGTAATCCGGGGAACACAGATACGCAGTATTTT.

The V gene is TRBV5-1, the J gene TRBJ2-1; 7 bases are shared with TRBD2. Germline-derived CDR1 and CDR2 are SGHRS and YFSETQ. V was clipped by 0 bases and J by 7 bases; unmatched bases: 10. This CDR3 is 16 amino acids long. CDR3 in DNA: TGCGCCAGCAGCTTGGGTTGGGCGGGAGCTGGAAATGAGCAGTTCTTC. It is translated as CASSLGWAGAGNEQFF.

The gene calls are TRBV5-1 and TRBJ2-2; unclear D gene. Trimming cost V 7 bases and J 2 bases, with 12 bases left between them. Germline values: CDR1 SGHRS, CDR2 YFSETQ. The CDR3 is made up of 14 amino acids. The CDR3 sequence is CASGRRRNTGELFF. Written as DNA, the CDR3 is TGCGCCAGCGGCCGGCGCAGAAACACCGGGGAGCTGTTTTTT.

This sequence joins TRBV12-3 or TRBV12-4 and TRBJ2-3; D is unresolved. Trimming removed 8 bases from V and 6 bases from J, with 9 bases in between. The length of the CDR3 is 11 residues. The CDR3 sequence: CASQRWDTQYF. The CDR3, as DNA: TGTGCCAGCCAACGATGGGATACGCAGTATTTT.

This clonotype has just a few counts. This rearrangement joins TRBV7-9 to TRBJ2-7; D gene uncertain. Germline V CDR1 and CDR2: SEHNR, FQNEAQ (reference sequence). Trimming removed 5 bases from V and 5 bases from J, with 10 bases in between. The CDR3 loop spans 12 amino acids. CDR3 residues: CASSLTYHEQYF. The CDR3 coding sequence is TGTGCCAGCAGCCTTACCTACCACGAGCAGTACTTC.

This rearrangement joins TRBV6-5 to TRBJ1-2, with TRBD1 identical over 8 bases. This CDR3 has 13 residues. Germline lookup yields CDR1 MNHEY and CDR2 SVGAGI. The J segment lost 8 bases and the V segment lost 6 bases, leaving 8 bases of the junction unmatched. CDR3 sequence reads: CASSRDRCEGYTF. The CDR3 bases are TGTGCCAGCAGCCGGGACAGGTGTGAAGGCTACACCTTC.

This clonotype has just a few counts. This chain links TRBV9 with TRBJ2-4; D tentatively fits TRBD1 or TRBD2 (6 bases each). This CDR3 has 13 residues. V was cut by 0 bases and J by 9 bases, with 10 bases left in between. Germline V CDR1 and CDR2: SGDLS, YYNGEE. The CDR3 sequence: CASSVGGAGIQYF. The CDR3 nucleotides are TGTGCCAGCAGCGTAGGGGGGGCTGGCATTCAGTACTTC.

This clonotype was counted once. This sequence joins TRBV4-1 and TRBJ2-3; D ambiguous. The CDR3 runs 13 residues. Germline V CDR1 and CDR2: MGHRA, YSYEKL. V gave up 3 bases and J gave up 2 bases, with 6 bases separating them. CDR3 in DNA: TGCGCCAGCAGCCAGACCCCCACAGATACGCAGTATTTT. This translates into CASSQTPTDTQYF.

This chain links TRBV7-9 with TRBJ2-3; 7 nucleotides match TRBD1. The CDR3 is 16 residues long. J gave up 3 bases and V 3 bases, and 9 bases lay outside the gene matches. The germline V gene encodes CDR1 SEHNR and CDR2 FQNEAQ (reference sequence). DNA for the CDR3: TGTGCCAGCAGCTTTCAAGGGACAGCAAATACAGATACGCAGTATTTT. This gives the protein CASSFQGTANTDTQYF.

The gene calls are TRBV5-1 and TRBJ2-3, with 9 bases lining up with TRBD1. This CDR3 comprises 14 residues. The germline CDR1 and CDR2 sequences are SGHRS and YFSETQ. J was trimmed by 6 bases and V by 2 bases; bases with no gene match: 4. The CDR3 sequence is CASSLGQGMDTQYF. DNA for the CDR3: TGCGCCAGCAGCTTAGGACAGGGGATGGATACGCAGTATTTT.

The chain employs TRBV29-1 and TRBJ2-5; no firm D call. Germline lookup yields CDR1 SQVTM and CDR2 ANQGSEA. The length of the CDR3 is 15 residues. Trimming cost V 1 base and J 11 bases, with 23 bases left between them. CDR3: CSVEGVFRYNNEQYF. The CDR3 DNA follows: TGCAGCGTTGAAGGGGTTTTTAGGTACAATAATGAGCAGTACTTC.

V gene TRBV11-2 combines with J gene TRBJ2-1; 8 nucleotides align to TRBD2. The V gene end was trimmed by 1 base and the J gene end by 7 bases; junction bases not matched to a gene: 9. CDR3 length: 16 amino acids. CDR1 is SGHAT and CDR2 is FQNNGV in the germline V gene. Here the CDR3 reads CASSLVLLAERNEQFF. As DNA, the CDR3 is TGTGCCAGCAGCTTAGTGTTACTAGCGGAGCGTAATGAGCAGTTCTTC. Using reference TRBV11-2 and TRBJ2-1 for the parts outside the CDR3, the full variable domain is EAGVAQSPRYKIIEKRQSVAFWCNPISGHATLYWYQQILGQGPKLLIQFQNNGVVDDSQLPKDRFSAERLKGVDSTLKIQPAKLEDSAVYLCASSLVLLAERNEQFFGPGTRLTVL.

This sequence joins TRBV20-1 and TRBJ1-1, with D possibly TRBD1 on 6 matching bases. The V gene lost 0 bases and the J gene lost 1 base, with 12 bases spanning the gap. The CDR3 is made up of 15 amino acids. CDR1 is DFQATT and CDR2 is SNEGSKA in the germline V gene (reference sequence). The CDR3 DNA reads TGCAGTGCTAGAGACCCAGGGGACCCGAACACTGAAGCTTTCTTT. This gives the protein CSARDPGDPNTEAFF.

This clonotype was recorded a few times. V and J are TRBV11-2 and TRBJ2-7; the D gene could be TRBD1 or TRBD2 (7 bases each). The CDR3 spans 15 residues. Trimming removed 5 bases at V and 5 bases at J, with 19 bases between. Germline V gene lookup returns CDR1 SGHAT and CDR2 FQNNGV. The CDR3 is CASSPGAGGGNEQYF. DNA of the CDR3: TGTGCCAGCAGCCCAGGCGCAGGGGGGGGAAACGAGCAGTACTTC. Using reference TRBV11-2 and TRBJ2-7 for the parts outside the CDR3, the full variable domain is EAGVAQSPRYKIIEKRQSVAFWCNPISGHATLYWYQQILGQGPKLLIQFQNNGVVDDSQLPKDRFSAERLKGVDSTLKIQPAKLEDSAVYLCASSPGAGGGNEQYFGPGTRLTVT.

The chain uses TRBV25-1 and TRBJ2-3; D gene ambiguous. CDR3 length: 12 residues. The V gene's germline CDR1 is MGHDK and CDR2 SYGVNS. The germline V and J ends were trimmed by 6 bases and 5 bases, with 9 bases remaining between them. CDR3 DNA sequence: TGTGCCAGCAGGACCTTGGGAGATACGCAGTATTTT. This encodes CASRTLGDTQYF.

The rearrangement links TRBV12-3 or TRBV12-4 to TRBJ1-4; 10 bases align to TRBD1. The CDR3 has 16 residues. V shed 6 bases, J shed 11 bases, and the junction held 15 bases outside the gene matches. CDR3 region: CASRTGTGDEGGKLFF. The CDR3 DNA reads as TGTGCCAGCAGAACCGGGACAGGGGACGAAGGAGGGAAACTGTTTTTT.

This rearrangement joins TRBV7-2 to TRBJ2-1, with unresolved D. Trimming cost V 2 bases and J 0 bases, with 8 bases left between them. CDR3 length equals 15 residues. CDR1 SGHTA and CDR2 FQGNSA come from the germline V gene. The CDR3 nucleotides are TGTGCCAGCAGCTTAACCGATTACTCCTACAATGAGCAGTTCTTC. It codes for CASSLTDYSYNEQFF.

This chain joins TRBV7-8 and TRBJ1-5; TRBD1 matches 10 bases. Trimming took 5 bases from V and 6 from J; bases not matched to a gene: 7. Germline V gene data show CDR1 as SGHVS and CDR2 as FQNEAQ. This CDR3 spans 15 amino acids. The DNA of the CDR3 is TGTGCCAGCAGCGGACGACAGGGGGCCGGTCAGCCCCAGCATTTT. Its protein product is CASSGRQGAGQPQHF.

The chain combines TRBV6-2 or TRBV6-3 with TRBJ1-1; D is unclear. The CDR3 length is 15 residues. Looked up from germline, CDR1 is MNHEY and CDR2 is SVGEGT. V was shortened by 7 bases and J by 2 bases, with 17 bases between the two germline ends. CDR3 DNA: TGTGCCAGCACTAGCCGCGGGGATCGAAACACTGAAGCTTTCTTT. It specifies CASTSRGDRNTEAFF.

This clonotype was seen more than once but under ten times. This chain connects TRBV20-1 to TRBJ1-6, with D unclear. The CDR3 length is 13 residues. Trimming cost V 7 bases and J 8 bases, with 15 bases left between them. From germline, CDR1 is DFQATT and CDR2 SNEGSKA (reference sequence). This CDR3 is CSVRGYEYSPLHF. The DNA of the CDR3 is TGCAGTGTGAGAGGGTATGAGTATTCACCCCTCCACTTT.

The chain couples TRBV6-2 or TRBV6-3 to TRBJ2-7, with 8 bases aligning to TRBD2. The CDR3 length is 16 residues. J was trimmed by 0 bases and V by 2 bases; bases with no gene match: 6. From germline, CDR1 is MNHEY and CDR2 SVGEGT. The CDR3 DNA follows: TGTGCCAGCAGTTACCTACTAGCGGCTAGCTCCTACGAGCAGTACTTC. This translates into CASSYLLAASSYEQYF.